A single sample is the source of the 21 T cell receptor beta chains below, sequenced in a study of neurological immune-mediated disorders. TCRdb re-analysed the 5' RACE reads in MiXCR, keeping a single row per CDR3 protein. The sample consists of under 85,000 distinct CDR3 sequences, about 14% of them appearing once. Input material: PBMCs. The receptors here all came from a woman between 50 and 59 years old in good health.

In this sample, this clonotype turned up many times. V usage is TRBV5-5 and J usage is TRBJ1-1, with D possibly being TRBD1 (5 bases). The germline gives CDR1 SGHKS, CDR2 YYEKEE (reference sequence). The CDR3 is 12 amino acids. With 0 bases removed from V and 11 bases from J, the gap between germline ends came to 11 bases. The CDR3 is CASSLAGGEAFF. The CDR3 nucleotides are TGTGCCAGCAGCTTGGCCGGGGGTGAGGCTTTCTTT.

This clonotype has a count of ten or more. The genes are TRBV29-1 and TRBJ1-3; 7 nucleotides match TRBD1. The germline V gene encodes CDR1 SQVTM and CDR2 ANQGSEA. The CDR3 length is 14 residues. V lost 4 bases and J lost 0; bases outside the gene matches: 3. CDR3 sequence: CSVGDRLSGNTIYF. In DNA, the CDR3 is TGCAGCGTTGGGGACAGACTCTCTGGAAACACCATATATTTT.

This clonotype occurred many times. This chain links TRBV9 with TRBJ2-3; D might be TRBD1 or TRBD2, each matching 6 bases. Germline V gene data show CDR1 as SGDLS and CDR2 as YYNGEE. V lost 6 bases, J lost 2 bases, and 16 bases lay in between. The CDR3 is made up of 15 amino acids. In DNA, the CDR3 is TGTGCCAGCACCTGGGGGGCAGAGCTCACAGATACGCAGTATTTT. This encodes CASTWGAELTDTQYF.

The V gene is TRBV5-4, the J gene TRBJ1-1, with D possibly TRBD1 on 6 matching bases. Germline loops: CDR1 SGHNT, CDR2 YYREEE (reference sequence). Trimming took off 6 bases at V and 4 bases at J, with 22 bases between the two ends. This CDR3 spans 16 amino acids. The DNA for the CDR3 is TGTGCCAGCATCCCTAGGGAGGGGGGCGCGCTCACTGAAGCTTTCTTT. Residues: CASIPREGGALTEAFF.

This clonotype was detected ten times or more. The rearrangement links TRBV5-1 to TRBJ2-7; perhaps TRBD2 as D (5 bases). This CDR3 is 15 amino acids long. CDR1 is SGHRS and CDR2 is YFSETQ in the germline V gene. Between the trimmed V and J ends, which lost 0 bases and 4 bases, there was a span of 14 bases. CDR3: CASSLVASSNYEQYF. Written as DNA, the CDR3 is TGCGCCAGCAGCTTGGTCGCTAGCTCAAATTACGAGCAGTACTTC. Full variable domain (outside the CDR3, taken from reference TRBV5-1 and TRBJ2-7): KAGVTQTPRYLIKTRGQQVTLSCSPISGHRSVSWYQQTPGQGLQFLFEYFSETQRNKGNFPGRFSGRQFSNSRSEMNVSTLELGDSALYLCASSLVASSNYEQYFGPGTRLTVT.

This clonotype was seen a handful of times. The chain employs TRBV20-1 and TRBJ1-1; unclear D gene. Germline V gene lookup returns CDR1 DFQATT and CDR2 SNEGSKA (reference sequence). This CDR3 spans 14 amino acids. V was clipped by 0 bases and J by 3 bases, with 11 bases between them. The CDR3 reads CSARETGGDTEAFF. CDR3 bases: TGCAGTGCTAGAGAGACCGGTGGAGACACTGAAGCTTTCTTT.

This clonotype was observed many times. This chain links TRBV20-1 with TRBJ2-5, with 10 positions matching TRBD2. The J segment lost 5 bases and the V segment lost 5 bases, leaving 11 bases of the junction unmatched. The CDR3 is 15 residues long. Per the germline V gene, CDR1 is DFQATT and CDR2 is SNEGSKA (reference sequence). The CDR3 bases are TGCAGTGCTTCCACGCGGCTAGCGGGAGTTGAGACCCAGTACTTC. Translating it yields CSASTRLAGVETQYF.

This clonotype has ten or more counts. The gene calls are TRBV2 and TRBJ2-1; TRBD2 matches 8 bases. V lost 5 bases to trimming and J lost 4 bases; unmatched junction nucleotides: 10. The CDR3 extends over 16 amino acids. Germline loops: CDR1 SNHLY, CDR2 FYNNEI. In nucleotides, the CDR3 is TGTGCCAGCAGTCCTATGAGCGGGAGTACTTACAATGAGCAGTTCTTC. Its translation is CASSPMSGSTYNEQFF.

This clonotype was recorded at least ten times. This sequence joins TRBV7-2 and TRBJ1-3; D is unclear. The CDR3 runs 13 residues. Germline assignment: CDR1 SGHTA and CDR2 FQGNSA. The V and J ends lost 5 bases and 3 bases respectively, with 8 bases between them. For the CDR3, the DNA is TGTGCCAGCAGCGCCGTAATTGGAAACACCATATATTTT. Its translation is CASSAVIGNTIYF.

This clonotype was observed at least ten times. The genes are TRBV7-8 and TRBJ1-1, with 8 bases fitting TRBD1. Germline V gene data show CDR1 as SGHVS and CDR2 as FQNEAQ. The CDR3 totals 15 residues. J gave up 6 bases and V 5 bases, and 11 bases lay outside the gene matches. The CDR3 region has the DNA TGTGCCAGCAGCACGAGTATCAGGGGGCATTCTGAAGCTTTCTTT. It encodes CASSTSIRGHSEAFF.

In its sample, this clonotype was seen many times. V gene TRBV3-1 combines with J gene TRBJ2-1; 7 bases are shared with TRBD2. Germline loops: CDR1 LGHDT, CDR2 YNNKEL (reference sequence). J lost 5 bases, V lost 6 bases, and 10 bases had no gene match. The CDR3 is made up of 15 amino acids. The CDR3 loop is CASSLSGTGHNEQFF. The CDR3 nucleotides are TGTGCCAGCAGTCTGAGCGGGACGGGGCACAATGAGCAGTTCTTC.

This clonotype was observed a single time. The chain links TRBV6-5 to TRBJ2-2; D possibly matches TRBD1 or TRBD2 (5 bases each). CDR3 length equals 13 residues. Between the trimmed V and J ends, which lost 5 bases and 6 bases, there was a span of 10 bases. CDR1 and CDR2 from the germline V gene are MNHEY and SVGAGI. The CDR3 DNA is TGTGCCAGCAGTGGCTTGGGGGCCGGGGAGCTGTTTTTT. Residues: CASSGLGAGELFF.

This clonotype was observed at least ten times. V is TRBV5-1 and J is TRBJ1-1; possibly TRBD1 for D (5 bases). The CDR3 totals 16 residues. Germline V gene data show CDR1 as SGHRS and CDR2 as YFSETQ. Trimming took 0 bases from V and 0 from J, leaving 12 bases between them. The CDR3 region is CASSLGSGGMNTEAFF. CDR3 nucleotides: TGCGCCAGCAGCTTGGGGAGCGGGGGTATGAACACTGAAGCTTTCTTT. Together with reference TRBV5-1 and TRBJ1-1, the CDR3 gives the full variable domain: KAGVTQTPRYLIKTRGQQVTLSCSPISGHRSVSWYQQTPGQGLQFLFEYFSETQRNKGNFPGRFSGRQFSNSRSEMNVSTLELGDSALYLCASSLGSGGMNTEAFFGQGTRLTVV.

This chain links TRBV11-2 with TRBJ2-2; 8 positions agree with TRBD1. The CDR3 runs 18 residues. CDR1 is SGHAT, CDR2 FQNNGV, per germline. V lost 3 bases and J lost 5; bases outside the gene matches: 14. CDR3 region: CASSLRGIDRGVTGELFF. CDR3 DNA sequence: TGTGCCAGCAGCTTGCGCGGGATTGACAGGGGTGTAACCGGGGAGCTGTTTTTT.

This clonotype was seen repeatedly, ten times or more. The genes are TRBV28 and TRBJ1-2, with D unclear. The CDR3 contains 15 residues. V gave up 2 bases and J gave up 0 bases, with 10 bases separating them. Germline CDR1 MDHEN, CDR2 SYDVKM. CDR3 protein: CASSLVAAPNYGYTF. CDR3 coding DNA: TGTGCCAGCAGTTTAGTGGCAGCTCCTAACTATGGCTACACCTTC.

J is TRBJ2-7 and V is TRBV5-5; 7 bases map to TRBD1. The junction had 11 bases not matched to a gene; V was cut back by 0 bases and J by 5 bases. CDR1 is SGHKS and CDR2 is YYEKEE in the germline V gene (reference sequence). The CDR3 extends over 16 amino acids. The CDR3 sequence is CASSLGAVTGLDEQYF. DNA of the CDR3: TGTGCCAGCAGCTTGGGAGCGGTGACAGGGCTTGACGAGCAGTACTTC.

This clonotype was observed at least ten times. V gene TRBV20-1 combines with J gene TRBJ2-3; D gene unclear. V lost 6 bases, J lost 6 bases, and 10 bases lay in between. The CDR3 totals 11 residues. Germline V gene data show CDR1 as DFQATT and CDR2 as SNEGSKA (reference sequence). This chain's CDR3 is CSAPVGDTQYF. DNA of the CDR3: TGCAGTGCCCCAGTAGGGGATACGCAGTATTTT.

This clonotype appeared many times. The genes are TRBV5-1 and TRBJ2-4; the D call may be TRBD1 or TRBD2 (5 bases each). Germline V CDR1 and CDR2: SGHRS, YFSETQ. CDR3 size: 14 residues. Trimming pared 0 bases from V and 4 bases from J, leaving 8 bases between. The CDR3 DNA follows: TGCGCCAGCAGCTTGGGAGGGGAAAAAAACATTCAGTACTTC. Translation gives CASSLGGEKNIQYF.

Ten or more counts support this clonotype. The chain carries TRBV28 and TRBJ2-6; tentatively, D is TRBD2 (5 bases). This CDR3 contains 18 residues. Germline-derived CDR1 and CDR2 are MDHEN and SYDVKM. V was shortened by 6 bases and J by 1 base, with 19 bases between the two germline ends. Here the CDR3 DNA reads TGTGCCAGCAGCCCTGCCCGGGGATTACTATCTGGGGCCAACGTCCTGACTTTC. As protein: CASSPARGLLSGANVLTF.

Here the CDR3 reads CSAYYGQGRAGGGYTF. In DNA, the CDR3 is TGCAGTGCTTACTACGGACAGGGCAGGGCCGGGGGAGGCTACACCTTC. This chain connects TRBV20-1 to TRBJ1-2; TRBD1 matches 8 bases. The CDR3 is 16 amino acids. Germline V gene data show CDR1 as DFQATT and CDR2 as SNEGSKA (reference sequence). The V gene end was trimmed by 5 bases and the J gene end by 8 bases; junction bases not matched to a gene: 19.

This clonotype was seen ten or more times. This sequence joins TRBV5-1 and TRBJ2-7; D is uncertain. CDR3 size: 14 residues. Germline V CDR1 and CDR2: SGHRS, YFSETQ. V lost 4 bases and J lost 5, with 16 bases in between. The CDR3 loop is CASSQTGLVDEQYF. Written as DNA, the CDR3 is TGCGCCAGCAGCCAAACTGGGCTAGTGGACGAGCAGTACTTC.